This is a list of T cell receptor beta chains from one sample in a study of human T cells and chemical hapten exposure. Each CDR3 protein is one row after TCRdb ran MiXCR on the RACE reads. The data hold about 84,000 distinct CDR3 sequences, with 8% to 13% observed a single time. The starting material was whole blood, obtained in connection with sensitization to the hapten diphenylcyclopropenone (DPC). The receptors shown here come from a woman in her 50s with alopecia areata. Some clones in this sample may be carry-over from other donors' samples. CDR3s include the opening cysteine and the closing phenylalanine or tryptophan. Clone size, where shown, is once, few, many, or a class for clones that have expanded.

CSAGERLGAFF many TRBV29-1
CSAQRLAGGPKADTQYF . TRBV20-1
CASSFRASNEKLFF many TRBV5-5
CSVRGSSEAFF few TRBV29-1
CSAAGDNYGYTF many TRBV20-1
CASGPLLSEQYF . TRBV28
CSVIGTAPRVETQYF many TRBV29-1
CSVYGQISYNEQFF many TRBV29-1
CASSLDATSFNEQFF . TRBV7-9
CSVEERGNTEAFF many TRBV29-1
CASSESGSLFEQYF few TRBV6-1
CASSPGLNSPLHF many TRBV7-9
CASSPAGPYNEQFF many TRBV7-2
CASRKRLAGQETQYF many TRBV28
CASRYNPGDGYTF . TRBV5-1
CASGSVGNIQYF many TRBV6-2/TRBV6-3
CASSLNGYYNEQFF many TRBV5-4
CASSNSGSVETQYF many TRBV7-8
CASSLNNSPLHF . TRBV7-9
CSAREGTMNTEAFF many TRBV20-1
CASRGAGGVETQYF many TRBV19
CASSSGAGGGNEQFF many TRBV12-3/TRBV12-4